The 9 T cell receptor beta chains given below trace back to one sample, sequenced in a study of cytomegalovirus exposure and HLA in healthy donors. In the PCR, 60 Vbeta and 13 Jbeta primers were used. Profiled with immunoSEQ multiplex PCR; TCRdb holds only in-frame clones, not every one. The sample yields tens of thousands of clones, more than 70% seen once. The sample taken for sequencing was PBMCs. The receptor set was obtained from a man aged 35 to 55 in good health and CMV-seronegative.

J is TRBJ2-3 and V is TRBV7-3; 9 bases agree with TRBD1. The V gene's germline CDR1 is SGHTA and CDR2 FQGTGA. V lost 5 bases, J lost 2 bases, and 8 bases stayed unmatched. The CDR3 runs to 16 residues. The CDR3: CASSPTGTGFTDTQYF. In nucleotides, the CDR3 is TGTGCCAGCAGCCCAACCGGGACAGGGTTCACAGATACGCAGTATTTT. Filled out from reference TRBV7-3 and TRBJ2-3, the complete variable domain reads GAGVSQTPSNKVTEKGKYVELRCDPISGHTALYWYRQSLGQGPEFLIYFQGTGAADDSGLPNDRFFAVRPEGSVSTLKIQRTERGDSAVYLCASSPTGTGFTDTQYFGPGTRLTVL.

V is TRBV29-1 and J is TRBJ1-1; tentative D call: TRBD1 (5 bases). Looked up from germline, CDR1 is SQVTM and CDR2 is ANQGSEA. The length of the CDR3 is 13 residues. The V end lost 8 bases, the J end lost 1 base, and 14 bases lay between the germline ends. The CDR3 reads CSSLPQGNTEAFF. The CDR3 nucleotides are TGCAGCTCACTCCCCCAGGGGAACACTGAAGCTTTCTTT.

This clone was seen a single time. The CDR3 spells CASSQDRDRNSPLHF. DNA for the CDR3: TGTGCCAGCAGCCAAGATCGGGACAGAAATTCACCCCTCCACTTT. The V call is TRBV4-2, the J call TRBJ1-6; TRBD1 matches 7 bases. The V gene end was trimmed by 0 bases and the J gene end by 7 bases; junction bases not matched to a gene: 3. Germline loops: CDR1 LGHNA, CDR2 YNFKEQ. The CDR3 spans 15 residues.

This clone was seen a handful of times. V is TRBV4-1 and J is TRBJ1-1; a possible D gene is TRBD1 (6 bases). The CDR3 spans 16 residues. V lost 1 base and J 0 bases, leaving 12 bases between the germline ends. Germline V CDR1 and CDR2: MGHRA, YSYEKL. In nucleotides, the CDR3 is TGCGCCAGCAGCCAAGGGTTTGACAGGCTGAACACTGAAGCTTTCTTT. This codes for CASSQGFDRLNTEAFF.

This chain uses TRBV19 with TRBJ2-5; TRBD1 aligns across 9 bases. The CDR3 has 13 residues. Looked up from germline, CDR1 is LNHDA and CDR2 is SQIVND (reference sequence). The V and J ends lost 8 bases and 4 bases, in that order; junction bases with no gene match: 5. Here the CDR3 reads CASAGQGGETQYF. The CDR3 DNA reads TGTGCCAGTGCGGGACAGGGAGGAGAGACCCAGTACTTC.

The CDR3 bases are TGTGCCAGCAAGGGCGGGGGGCGAACCGGGGAGCTGTTTTTT. Protein: CASKGGGRTGELFF. This sequence joins TRBV6-4 and TRBJ2-2; 8 nucleotides line up with TRBD2. The trim removed 7 bases at V and 5 bases at J, leaving 6 bases unmatched. Germline V gives CDR1 MRHNA, CDR2 SNTAGT. The CDR3 contains 14 residues.

J is TRBJ1-2 and V is TRBV7-9; D is unclear. V lost 5 bases and J 6 bases, leaving 16 bases between the germline ends. The CDR3 contains 14 residues. Germline CDR1 is SEHNR and CDR2 is FQNEAQ (reference sequence). CDR3 nucleotides: TGTGCCAGCAGCCTACTGAGCCCCGCCAATGGCTACACCTTC. Its translation is CASSLLSPANGYTF.

This chain uses TRBV6-5 with TRBJ2-7; the match to TRBD1 covers 8 bases. CDR3 length: 14 amino acids. CDR1 is MNHEY and CDR2 is SVGAGI in the germline V gene. V trimming: 6 bases; J trimming: 6 bases; junction bases outside the gene matches: 10. DNA for the CDR3: TGTGCCAGCAGCTCAGACAGGGGAGTGGTCGAGCAGTACTTC. This sequence encodes CASSSDRGVVEQYF.

The chain uses TRBV5-4 and TRBJ2-7; possibly TRBD1 for D (6 bases). The CDR3 loop spans 16 amino acids. Germline V lookup: CDR1 SGHNT, CDR2 YYREEE (reference sequence). Trimming shortened V by 0 bases and J by 1 base, and 14 bases separated the two germline ends. CDR3 bases: TGTGCCAGCAGCTTGGGGGTGGGGGCGCAGTCCTACGAGCAGTACTTC. Encoded protein: CASSLGVGAQSYEQYF.